A single sample gave rise to the 17 T cell receptor beta chains below, sequenced in a study of T cell repertoires in cytomegalovirus infection. These receptors are not linked to any known antigen. TCRdb re-analysed the reads in MiXCR, keeping a single row per CDR3 protein. The sample has 400,000 to 600,000 distinct CDR3 sequences; approximately 46% are singletons. The sample was cultured PBMCs, taken from culture after CMV antigen stimulation. Receptors originate from a human donor in good health (CMV status not recorded). Some clones in this sample may be carry-over from other donors' samples.

V gene TRBV4-1 combines with J gene TRBJ1-4, with D tentatively TRBD1 (5 bases). The CDR3 spans 16 residues. V gave up 1 base and J gave up 2 bases, with 11 bases separating them. Germline CDR1 and CDR2: MGHRA and YSYEKL. This CDR3 is CASSQGVRGTNEKLFF. DNA of the CDR3: TGCGCCAGCAGCCAAGGGGTGCGGGGGACTAATGAAAAACTGTTTTTT.

This clonotype came up a few times. The chain joins TRBV6-6 to TRBJ2-7; 10 nucleotides agree with TRBD1. The J segment lost 3 bases and the V segment lost 6 bases, leaving 8 bases of the junction unmatched. Germline lookup yields CDR1 MNHNY and CDR2 SVGAGI (reference sequence). The CDR3 is 15 amino acids. Here the CDR3 DNA reads TGTGCCAGCAGCGCCGGGACAGGGGCTTACTACGAGCAGTACTTC. This codes for CASSAGTGAYYEQYF.

The gene calls are TRBV4-1 and TRBJ2-2; D unresolved. The CDR3 consists of 15 residues. In germline, CDR1 is MGHRA, CDR2 YSYEKL. Trimming stripped 4 bases from V and 4 bases from J, with 13 bases between. The CDR3 here is CASSRLYGPTGELFF. DNA for the CDR3: TGCGCCAGCAGCCGCCTGTACGGGCCCACCGGGGAGCTGTTTTTT.

V is TRBV12-3 or TRBV12-4 and J is TRBJ2-7, with 10 nucleotides matching TRBD2. CDR3 length equals 18 residues. J lost 4 bases, V lost 1 base, and 13 bases had no gene match. CDR3 sequence (DNA): TGTGCCAGCAGTTTAGGGCTAGCGGGAGCCCCAATGAATTACGAGCAGTACTTC. Translating it yields CASSLGLAGAPMNYEQYF.

V usage is TRBV18 and J usage is TRBJ2-7; the D gene could be TRBD1 or TRBD2 (7 bases each). The V and J ends lost 2 bases and 0 bases respectively, with 14 bases between them. The CDR3 length is 16 residues. Germline V gene sequence: CDR1 KGHSH, CDR2 LQKENI. Here the CDR3 DNA reads TGTGCCAGCTCACCAGGGCAGGGGGGGTCCTCCTACGAGCAGTACTTC. It specifies CASSPGQGGSSYEQYF.

This clonotype came up many times. One end of the junction does not line up with germline, which may come from a read error. The chain is built from TRBV12-3 or TRBV12-4 and TRBJ1-2; tentatively, D is TRBD1 (5 bases). This CDR3 spans 12 amino acids. The DNA of the CDR3 is TGTGCCAGCAGCTTAGCGGGGGATGGCTACACCTTC. This sequence encodes CASSLAGDGYTF.

This clonotype was recorded a few times. The chain employs TRBV11-2 and TRBJ2-7; D could derive from TRBD1 or TRBD2 (5 bases each). Trimming cost V 5 bases and J 4 bases, with 15 bases left between them. Germline CDR1 and CDR2: SGHAT and FQNNGV. CDR3 size: 14 residues. The DNA for the CDR3 is TGTGCCAGCAGCCCCAGCCCGGGACCGTACGAGCAGTACTTC. Amino acid sequence: CASSPSPGPYEQYF.

The CDR3: CASSREVTYSYEQYF. The CDR3 DNA is TGTGCCAGCAGCCGCGAGGTGACCTACTCCTACGAGCAGTACTTC. The chain couples TRBV3-1 to TRBJ2-7; no reliable D call. Trimming removed 4 bases from V and 0 bases from J, with 13 bases in between. Germline V gives CDR1 LGHDT, CDR2 YNNKEL (reference sequence). CDR3 length: 15 amino acids.

The chain has TRBV5-5 and TRBJ2-1; D possibly corresponds to TRBD1 (5 bases). Germline loops: CDR1 SGHKS, CDR2 YYEKEE (reference sequence). V was pared by 4 bases and J by 8 bases, with 22 bases between. The CDR3 covers 16 residues. This CDR3 is CASSRRGAMIVDEQFF. The DNA of the CDR3 is TGTGCCAGCAGCCGAAGGGGCGCCATGATTGTCGATGAGCAGTTCTTC.

The V call is TRBV27, the J call TRBJ1-4; no firm D call. CDR3 length: 11 residues. V gave up 11 bases and J gave up 5 bases, with 9 bases separating them. Germline V gene data show CDR1 as MNHEY and CDR2 as SMNVEV (reference sequence). The DNA of the CDR3 is TGTGCCGCAAGAGGGAATGAAAAACTGTTTTTT. Protein sequence: CAARGNEKLFF.

This chain joins TRBV12-3 or TRBV12-4 and TRBJ2-1, with 11 bases identical to TRBD2. Trimming at V came to 4 bases and at J to 9 bases, leaving 5 bases not matched to a gene. The CDR3 runs 14 residues. Here the CDR3 reads CASSSLAGGGEQFF. For the CDR3, the DNA is TGTGCCAGCAGTTCCCTAGCGGGGGGCGGTGAGCAGTTCTTC.

The chain has TRBV12-3 or TRBV12-4 and TRBJ2-3, with 9 bases lining up with TRBD2. Trimming cost V 4 bases and J 2 bases; bases outside gene matches: 4. This CDR3 spans 15 amino acids. The CDR3: CASSSRGGVTDTQYF. The DNA for the CDR3 is TGTGCCAGCAGTTCTCGCGGGGGGGTCACAGATACGCAGTATTTT.

This chain links TRBV5-1 with TRBJ2-1, with 7 positions matching TRBD2. Germline V gene sequence: CDR1 SGHRS, CDR2 YFSETQ. The CDR3 length is 13 residues. J lost 9 bases, V lost 4 bases, and 7 bases had no gene match. The CDR3 loop is CASSRGLVTEQFF. The DNA of the CDR3 is TGCGCCAGCAGCCGCGGACTAGTTACTGAGCAGTTCTTC.

This chain joins TRBV7-9 and TRBJ1-4; TRBD1 might be the D (6 bases). V lost 5 bases to trimming and J lost 7 bases, with 17 bases between them. The CDR3 is 15 residues long. Germline loops: CDR1 SEHNR, CDR2 FQNEAQ (reference sequence). For the CDR3, the DNA is TGTGCCAGCAGCCCTAGGGGGACCGGGGGTGAAAAACTGTTTTTT. Residues: CASSPRGTGGEKLFF.

In this sample, this clonotype turned up many times. This chain uses TRBV7-2 with TRBJ1-1, with TRBD1 as a possible D gene (5 bases). Between the trimmed V and J ends, which lost 6 bases and 5 bases, there was a span of 16 bases. The CDR3 is 14 residues long. The germline CDR1 and CDR2 sequences are SGHTA and FQGNSA. The CDR3 DNA reads as TGTGCCAGCAGTCGGGACGGGGCTGTTACTGAAGCTTTCTTT. Its translation is CASSRDGAVTEAFF.

This chain connects TRBV29-1 to TRBJ1-2, with D unresolved. Germline CDR1 is SQVTM and CDR2 is ANQGSEA. This CDR3 contains 11 residues. V was shortened by 4 bases and J by 5 bases, with 8 bases between the two germline ends. The CDR3 DNA is TGCAGCGTTGTAAACTTGTATGGCTACACCTTC. Its translation: CSVVNLYGYTF.

V is TRBV29-1 and J is TRBJ2-3; tentative D call: TRBD2 (6 bases). This CDR3 has 15 residues. The germline CDR1 and CDR2 sequences are SQVTM and ANQGSEA. Trimming stripped 2 bases from V and 2 bases from J, with 14 bases between. This chain's CDR3 is CSVEPSSVDTDTQYF. The CDR3 nucleotides are TGCAGCGTTGAACCTTCTAGCGTGGACACAGATACGCAGTATTTT.